This entry is about one TCR beta chain. Its specificity is unknown. This sample was included in a study of blood T cells in healthy people across ages. General study findings and limits: Estimated diversity that came from one million T cells was considered an underestimate.

Then a second PCR, running roughly 7 to 12 cycles, was carried out with a sample-barcoded 5' primer and a J-beta primer mix. Through a template-switch adaptor with 12 random nucleotides, each cDNA molecule received a tag. TCRdb called the 5' RACE reads again in MiXCR, with one record for every CDR3 protein. The repertoire consists of 350,000 to 450,000 distinct CDR3 sequences, with over 45% occurring once and the leading ten covering under 65%. The CDR3 spans 15 residues. From germline, CDR1 is SGHAT and CDR2 FQNNGV. Trimming removed 5 bases at V and 6 bases at J, with 17 bases between. The material sequenced was blood. The TCR comes from a man aged 55 to 70 in good health. The V gene is TRBV11-2, the J gene TRBJ2-1; D perhaps matches TRBD2 (6 bases). DNA of the CDR3: TGTGCCAGCAGCCTCCCACTAGCCGGTCGCAATGAGCAGTTCTTC. Its protein is CASSLPLAGRNEQFF.